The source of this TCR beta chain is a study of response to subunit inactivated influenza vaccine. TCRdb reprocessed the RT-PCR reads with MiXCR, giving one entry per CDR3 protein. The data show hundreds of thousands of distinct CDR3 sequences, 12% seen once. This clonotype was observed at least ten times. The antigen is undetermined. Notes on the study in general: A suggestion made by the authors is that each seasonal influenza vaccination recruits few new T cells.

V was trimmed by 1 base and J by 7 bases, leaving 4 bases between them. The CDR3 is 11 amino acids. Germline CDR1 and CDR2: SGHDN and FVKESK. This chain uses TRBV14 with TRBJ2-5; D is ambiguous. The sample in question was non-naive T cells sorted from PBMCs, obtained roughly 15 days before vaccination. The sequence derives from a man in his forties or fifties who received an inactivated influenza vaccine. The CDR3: CASSQVRTQYF. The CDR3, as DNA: TGTGCCAGCAGCCAAGTACGGACCCAGTACTTC. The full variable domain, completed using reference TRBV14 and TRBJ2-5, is EAGVTQFPSHSVIEKGQTVTLRCDPISGHDNLYWYRRVMGKEIKFLLHFVKESKQDESGMPNNRFLAERTGGTYSTLKVQPAELEDSGVYFCASSQVRTQYFGPGTRLLVL.